This T cell receptor (beta chain) was recovered during a study of blood T cell repertoires in COVID-19. Study details: From T cells, B-cell-depleted T cells, or PBMCs came the material, which was cDNA or gDNA.

Per the original methods: Cell counts per sample came from amplifying reference gene primers. Libraries were prepared by immunoSEQ multiplex PCR; TCRdb keeps only in-frame clonotypes and omits some of them. The V and J calls and clone size are taken from that table; D and trimming were inferred from the DNA. There are tens of thousands of clones in the sample; roughly 87% occur only once, and around 3% lies in the top ten. This clone appeared a few times. V gave up 5 bases and J gave up 7 bases; unmatched junction bases: 4. This CDR3 contains 14 residues. Per the germline V gene, CDR1 is LNHDA and CDR2 is SQIVND (reference sequence).

V usage is TRBV19 and J usage is TRBJ2-2; TRBD2 matches 10 bases. The sample consisted of peripheral blood. This sequence originates from a woman between 45 and 65 years old with active or convalescent COVID-19. The CDR3 coding sequence is TGTGCCAGTAGTGAGCGGGGGGGTGTCGGGGAGCTGTTTTTT. Its protein is CASSERGGVGELFF.